Each of the 15 T cell receptor beta chains below was sequenced from the same sample in a study of tissue T cells after allogeneic stem cell transplantation. Method: immunoSEQ multiplex PCR; TCRdb's copy keeps in-frame clones and lacks some. The sample yields 2,500 to 3,500 clones, less than 65% seen once. Steroid-refractory graft-versus-host disease after allogeneic hematopoietic cell transplant qualified adults for prospective research-autopsy enrollment. The material was jejunal tissue, obtained at autopsy. The source of these receptors is a male patient over 55 with steroid-refractory graft-versus-host disease after an allogeneic stem cell transplant. The graft donor may account for some of the T cells.

This clone has just a few counts. J is TRBJ2-7 and V is TRBV14; D ambiguous. Germline V gives CDR1 SGHDN, CDR2 FVKESK. There are 11 residues in the CDR3. The V end was cut by 2 bases, the J end by 3 bases, with 2 bases between. CDR3 nucleotides: TGTGCCAGCAGCCAAATCTACGAGCAGTACTTC. Protein: CASSQIYEQYF.

The chain employs TRBV7-2 and TRBJ1-1, with no clear D. CDR1 SGHTA and CDR2 FQGNSA come from the germline V gene. CDR3 size: 13 residues. Trimming cost V 2 bases and J 1 base, with 5 bases left between them. CDR3 nucleotide sequence: TGTGCCAGCAGCTTATGGGAGAACACTGAAGCTTTCTTT. Its protein product is CASSLWENTEAFF.

The chain has TRBV2 and TRBJ2-5; 8 bases match TRBD1. Germline V CDR1 and CDR2: SNHLY, FYNNEI. With 6 bases clipped from V and 5 bases from J, the junction kept 2 bases outside the gene matches. The CDR3 is made up of 12 amino acids. The CDR3: CASSRQGETQYF. As DNA, the CDR3 is TGTGCCAGCAGCCGACAGGGGGAGACCCAGTACTTC.

The V and J genes are TRBV4-2 and TRBJ2-1, with 7 bases aligning to TRBD2. CDR1 and CDR2 from the germline V gene are LGHNA and YNFKEQ. With 0 bases clipped from V and 0 bases from J, the junction kept 2 bases outside the gene matches. The CDR3 spans 16 residues. The CDR3 loop is CASSQDKRGSYNEQFF. CDR3 nucleotides: TGTGCCAGCAGCCAAGATAAGCGGGGCTCCTACAATGAGCAGTTCTTC.

The genes are TRBV7-3 and TRBJ1-2; perhaps TRBD1 as D (5 bases). CDR3 size: 13 residues. Between the trimmed V and J ends, which lost 3 bases and 8 bases, there was a span of 13 bases. The germline CDR1 and CDR2 sequences are SGHTA and FQGTGA. The DNA for the CDR3 is TGTGCCAGCAGCTTTCGGCAGGGACGGGGCTACACCTTC. This sequence encodes CASSFRQGRGYTF.

To note about this clone: Germline is not matched at one junction end, which may reflect a read error. J is TRBJ2-7 and V is TRBV7-8; TRBD2 matches 14 bases. CDR3 length equals 17 residues. Germline-derived CDR1 and CDR2 are SGHVS and FQNEAQ. The CDR3 sequence: CASSPLSPGTSGGRRHF. The CDR3 DNA reads TGTGCCAGCAGCCCCCTAAGCCCCGGGACTAGCGGGGGCCGAAGGCACTTC.

The chain recombines TRBV24-1 with TRBJ2-3; a weak D match, TRBD1 (7 bases). V lost 4 bases, J lost 3 bases, and 19 bases lay in between. The CDR3 contains 17 residues. CDR1 and CDR2 (germline): KGHDR, SFDVKD. CDR3 DNA sequence: TGTGCCACCAGTGACGCGACAGGGAGGAGTGGAACAGATACGCAGTATTTT. Its protein is CATSDATGRSGTDTQYF.

The genes are TRBV7-3 and TRBJ2-3; the D gene could be TRBD1 or TRBD2 (5 bases each). Trimming removed 7 bases from V and 8 bases from J, with 13 bases in between. The germline V gene has CDR1 SGHTA and CDR2 FQGTGA. This CDR3 spans 12 amino acids. CDR3 coding DNA: TGTGCCAGCACCGGGTCAGGGAGTACGCAGTATTTT. It is translated as CASTGSGSTQYF.

J is TRBJ2-5 and V is TRBV18, with D maybe TRBD1 (5 bases). This CDR3 region has 13 residues. Trimming pared 5 bases from V and 3 bases from J, leaving 10 bases between. CDR1 is KGHSH, CDR2 LQKENI, per germline. The CDR3 protein is CASSVGPKETQYF. CDR3 DNA sequence: TGTGCCAGCTCAGTGGGGCCCAAAGAGACCCAGTACTTC.

This chain links TRBV18 with TRBJ2-1, with D possibly being TRBD1 (5 bases). The CDR3 length is 15 residues. Between the trimmed V and J ends, which lost 2 bases and 10 bases, there was a span of 18 bases. Per germline, CDR1 KGHSH and CDR2 LQKENI. In nucleotides, the CDR3 is TGTGCCAGCTCACCAGGGCAGGGCGATGGATTAGAGCAGTTCTTC. This gives the protein CASSPGQGDGLEQFF.

The chain combines TRBV10-3 with TRBJ2-1; 8 bases are shared with TRBD2. The V gene's germline CDR1 is ENHRY and CDR2 SYGVKD. The CDR3 length is 13 residues. Trimming at V came to 0 bases and at J to 10 bases, leaving 2 bases not matched to a gene. The CDR3 bases are TGTGCCATCAGTGAGTCCAGACTAGCGGAGCAGTTCTTC. This encodes CAISESRLAEQFF.

J is TRBJ1-1 and V is TRBV6-5, with D possibly being TRBD1 (5 bases). Per germline, CDR1 MNHEY and CDR2 SVGAGI. With 8 bases removed from V and 6 bases from J, the gap between germline ends came to 10 bases. The CDR3 has 11 amino acids. Here the CDR3 DNA reads TGTGCCAGCTGGGGGACGGCTGAAGCTTTCTTT. It translates to CASWGTAEAFF.

The chain links TRBV6-2 or TRBV6-3 to TRBJ2-7, with 8 nucleotides matching TRBD1. V lost 0 bases, J lost 6 bases, and 10 bases stayed unmatched. Germline V CDR1 and CDR2: MNHEY, SVGEGT. The CDR3 has 16 residues. In DNA form, the CDR3 reads TGTGCCAGCAGTTACTCAGTTTCGGCAGGGGGCGTCGAGCAGTACTTC. It yields the protein CASSYSVSAGGVEQYF.

This chain uses TRBV4-2 with TRBJ2-5; 12 bases are a match to TRBD2. In germline, CDR1 is LGHNA, CDR2 YNFKEQ. The CDR3 spans 17 residues. Trimming removed 1 base from V and 5 bases from J; junction bases left unmatched: 8. CDR3 in DNA: TGTGCCAGCAGCCAAGCGGATCTAGCGGGGGGGGCGGAGACCCAGTACTTC. Encoded protein: CASSQADLAGGAETQYF.

This clone is termed large. This chain links TRBV5-1 with TRBJ1-2, with unresolved D. Germline loops: CDR1 SGHRS, CDR2 YFSETQ. V shed 3 bases and J shed 2 bases, with 14 bases lying between them. The CDR3 is 15 residues long. CDR3 loop: CASSSSPTVNYGYTF. The CDR3 bases are TGCGCCAGCAGCTCCTCACCTACGGTAAACTATGGCTACACCTTC. The full variable domain, with the rest looked up from reference TRBV5-1 and TRBJ1-2, is KAGVTQTPRYLIKTRGQQVTLSCSPISGHRSVSWYQQTPGQGLQFLFEYFSETQRNKGNFPGRFSGRQFSNSRSEMNVSTLELGDSALYLCASSSSPTVNYGYTFGSGTRLTVV.